One and the same sample provided the 20 T cell receptor beta chains below, sequenced in a study of blood T cell repertoires in COVID-19. Here immunoSEQ multiplex PCR was the method, and the copy in TCRdb shows in-frame clones only, minus some. The profile shows about 160,000 clones, over 85% of them singletons. The sequenced sample consisted of peripheral blood. These receptors came from a woman aged 50 to 65 with acute or convalescent COVID-19.

This sequence joins TRBV5-1 and TRBJ1-4; tentative D call: TRBD1 (6 bases). Trimming took 1 base from V and 7 from J, leaving 11 bases between them. Germline V CDR1 and CDR2: SGHRS, YFSETQ. The CDR3 contains 14 residues. In DNA, the CDR3 is TGCGCCAGCAGCTTGAACGTACAGGGTGAAAAACTGTTTTTT. Amino acid sequence: CASSLNVQGEKLFF.

The chain is built from TRBV10-3 and TRBJ1-1, with 7 positions matching TRBD1. Germline loops: CDR1 ENHRY, CDR2 SYGVKD. V lost 3 bases, J lost 1 base, and 5 bases stayed unmatched. The CDR3 consists of 15 residues. CDR3 sequence: CAISDSGQPNTEAFF. The CDR3 DNA is TGTGCCATCAGTGATTCGGGACAGCCGAACACTGAAGCTTTCTTT.

The rearrangement uses TRBV19 and TRBJ2-2, with 8 nucleotides matching TRBD1. Looked up from germline, CDR1 is LNHDA and CDR2 is SQIVND (reference sequence). The CDR3 has 14 amino acids. After removal of 7 bases from V and 5 bases from J, the junction contained 6 bases not matched to a gene. The CDR3 DNA reads as TGTGCCAGTACCGGACAGGGAGGTACCGGGGAGCTGTTTTTT. Translated: CASTGQGGTGELFF.

The CDR3 sequence: CASSQGRYEQYF. DNA for the CDR3: TGTGCCAGTAGCCAGGGTAGATACGAGCAGTACTTC. V and J are TRBV19 and TRBJ2-7, with TRBD1 as a possible D gene (5 bases). CDR3 length: 12 amino acids. Trimming pared 6 bases from V and 4 bases from J, leaving 10 bases between. CDR1 is LNHDA, CDR2 SQIVND, per germline (reference sequence).

This chain connects TRBV27 to TRBJ1-1, with D perhaps TRBD1 (5 bases). Germline V lookup: CDR1 MNHEY, CDR2 SMNVEV (reference sequence). V gave up 5 bases and J gave up 7 bases, with 14 bases separating them. CDR3 size: 13 residues. For the CDR3, the DNA is TGTGCCAGCAGTCCTCCGGGACTGCTTGAAGCTTTCTTT. It specifies CASSPPGLLEAFF.

The chain is built from TRBV2 and TRBJ2-3, with TRBD2 matching over 15 bases. Germline trimming cut 11 bases from V and 2 bases from J; bases unmatched to any gene: 14. CDR3 size: 18 residues. Germline lookup yields CDR1 SNHLY and CDR2 FYNNEI. As DNA, the CDR3 is TGTGCCCTCAGTGAGGGACTAGCGGGAGGACCCTCCACAGATACGCAGTATTTT. Its translation: CALSEGLAGGPSTDTQYF.

With respect to this clone: Within the sample, other DNA sequences also encode this same CDR3. The chain links TRBV18 to TRBJ2-6; D is unclear. CDR3 length: 14 amino acids. V lost 5 bases and J lost 0, with 5 bases in between. Per germline, CDR1 KGHSH and CDR2 LQKENI. The CDR3 loop reads CASSSSSGANVLTF. DNA of the CDR3: TGTGCCAGCTCATCGAGCTCTGGGGCCAACGTCCTGACTTTC.

The genes are TRBV7-2 and TRBJ2-7; weak D call: TRBD2 (5 bases). CDR1 and CDR2 (germline): SGHTA, FQGNSA. CDR3 length: 14 residues. Trimming cost V 6 bases and J 1 base, with 13 bases left between them. The CDR3: CASRRSGGSYEQYF. In nucleotides, the CDR3 is TGTGCCAGCAGGAGGAGCGGAGGATCCTACGAGCAGTACTTC. The variable domain in full, with the rest retrieved from reference TRBV7-2 and TRBJ2-7, is GAGVSQSPSNKVTEKGKDVELRCDPISGHTALYWYRQSLGQGLEFLIYFQGNSAPDKSGLPSDRFSAERTGGSVSTLTIQRTQQEDSAVYLCASRRSGGSYEQYFGPGTRLTVT.

This clone was seen once. V usage is TRBV6-5 and J usage is TRBJ1-6; 10 bases map to TRBD1. CDR1 and CDR2 (germline): MNHEY, SVGAGI. CDR3 length: 15 residues. Trimming took 6 bases from V and 7 from J; bases not matched to a gene: 6. The DNA for the CDR3 is TGTGCCAGCAGAGATCCGGGACAGGGGAATTCACCCCTCCACTTT. Its protein product is CASRDPGQGNSPLHF.

A single count supports this clone. This sequence joins TRBV6-5 and TRBJ2-1; the D gene is possibly TRBD2 (5 bases). The CDR3 extends over 15 amino acids. Trimming took off 6 bases at V and 4 bases at J, with 16 bases between the two ends. Germline lookup yields CDR1 MNHEY and CDR2 SVGAGI. CDR3 coding DNA: TGTGCCAGCAGACTCGATAGAGGGCCGTACAATGAGCAGTTCTTC. It is translated as CASRLDRGPYNEQFF.

This chain joins TRBV11-2 and TRBJ2-2; D gene unclear. The germline gives CDR1 SGHAT, CDR2 FQNNGV. CDR3 length equals 12 residues. With 3 bases removed from V and 4 bases from J, the gap between germline ends came to 3 bases. The CDR3 DNA follows: TGTGCCAGCAGCTTGGCCACCGGGGAGCTGTTTTTT. Translating it yields CASSLATGELFF.

The gene calls are TRBV7-3 and TRBJ2-1; TRBD2 agrees at 10 bases. The germline CDR1 and CDR2 sequences are SGHTA and FQGTGA. The CDR3 is made up of 13 amino acids. Trimming at V came to 8 bases and at J to 6 bases, leaving 4 bases not matched to a gene. CDR3: CASSPSGGNEQFF. DNA of the CDR3: TGTGCCAGCTCCCCTAGCGGGGGCAATGAGCAGTTCTTC.

The CDR3 DNA reads as TGTGCCAGTAGTCGCGGGACGGCGAACACTGAAGCTTTCTTT. Amino acid sequence: CASSRGTANTEAFF. The chain combines TRBV19 with TRBJ1-1; possibly TRBD1 for D (5 bases). V was shortened by 5 bases and J by 1 base, with 11 bases between the two germline ends. This CDR3 comprises 14 residues. Per germline, CDR1 LNHDA and CDR2 SQIVND (reference sequence).

CDR3 residues: CGRTGADGYTF. CDR3 in DNA: TGCGGGCGGACAGGAGCAGATGGCTACACCTTC. V gene TRBV29-1 combines with J gene TRBJ1-2, with 7 positions matching TRBD1. Germline CDR1 reads SQVTM; CDR2 reads ANQGSEA. The CDR3 spans 11 residues.

The CDR3 sequence is CASITELGQGLTPLHF. The CDR3, as DNA: TGTGCCAGCATCACCGAATTAGGACAGGGACTCACGCCCCTCCACTTT. The chain employs TRBV2 and TRBJ1-6, with 8 positions matching TRBD1. The J segment lost 13 bases and the V segment lost 7 bases, leaving 18 bases of the junction unmatched. CDR3 length: 16 amino acids. The germline gives CDR1 SNHLY, CDR2 FYNNEI. Variable domain in full (rest from reference TRBV2 and TRBJ1-6): EPEVTQTPSHQVTQMGQEVILRCVPISNHLYFYWYRQILGQKVEFLVSFYNNEISEKSEIFDDQFSVERPDGSNFTLKIRSTKLEDSAMYFCASITELGQGLTPLHFGNGTRLTVT.

The chain is built from TRBV6-2 or TRBV6-3 and TRBJ2-5; 8 bases agree with TRBD1. This CDR3 has 12 residues. The germline CDR1 and CDR2 sequences are MNHEY and SVGEGT. Trimming removed 4 bases from V and 5 bases from J; junction bases left unmatched: 0. CDR3 DNA: TGTGCCAGCAGTTGGGACAGGGAGACCCAGTACTTC. Protein: CASSWDRETQYF.

The sample holds one count of this clone. The gene calls are TRBV6-5 and TRBJ2-2, with D possibly TRBD2 on 6 matching bases. Germline values: CDR1 MNHEY, CDR2 SVGAGI. The length of the CDR3 is 15 residues. Trimming left V 5 bases short and J 7 bases short, with 17 bases between. CDR3: CASSIRAGGNGELFF. The CDR3 bases are TGTGCCAGCAGTATACGGGCTGGAGGGAACGGGGAGCTGTTTTTT.

The J gene is TRBJ1-2, the V gene TRBV7-2; 10 bases line up with TRBD1. The CDR3 runs to 15 residues. CDR1 is SGHTA, CDR2 FQGNSA, per germline. V was clipped by 4 bases and J by 2 bases; unmatched bases: 4. The CDR3 spells CASSSGQGMNYGYTF. The CDR3 DNA is TGTGCCAGCAGCTCGGGACAGGGGATGAACTATGGCTACACCTTC.

V is TRBV28 and J is TRBJ1-2, with unresolved D. Trimming removed 4 bases at V and 4 bases at J, with 13 bases between. CDR1 and CDR2 from the germline V gene are MDHEN and SYDVKM. CDR3 size: 14 residues. In DNA form, the CDR3 reads TGTGCCAGCAGTTACGGAGCAGTAGGCTATGGCTACACCTTC. This translates into CASSYGAVGYGYTF.

The rearrangement uses TRBV5-1 and TRBJ1-2; 8 nucleotides align to TRBD1. This CDR3 region has 13 residues. Losses at the gene ends were 4 bases for V and 8 bases for J; bases not matched to a gene: 7. The germline gives CDR1 SGHRS, CDR2 YFSETQ. The DNA of the CDR3 is TGCGCCAGCAGCCTATCGACAGGGGACGGCTACACCTTC. Its protein is CASSLSTGDGYTF.